Each of the 24 T cell receptor beta chains below was sequenced from the same sample in a study of T-cell reconstitution after alpha-beta-depleted transplantation in children. It was with unique molecular identifiers that the TCRbeta library was prepared. TCRdb processed the PCR reads anew with MiXCR; each CDR3 protein has one entry. The repertoire holds over 550,000 distinct CDR3 sequences, with more than 9% as singletons. The sample here was PBMCs from the stem cell graft donor, taken from the stem cell graft. The source is a human donor who donated a stem cell graft to a child with acute myeloid leukemia.

Comments on this clonotype: The CDR3 carries no conserved terminal phenylalanine or tryptophan, so it likely arises from a read error. Because the CDR3's place on the DNA is in doubt, the DNA is left out and the CDR3 is given as listed by TCRdb. J is TRBJ2-1 and V is TRBV5-1; the table names TRBD2, a call not compared with the DNA. CDR1 is SGHRS and CDR2 is YFSETQ in the germline V gene. The CDR3 totals 14 residues, both ends included. CDR3 residues: CASSLGGDYNERFC.

The sample holds many counts of this clonotype. The V gene is TRBV6-5, the J gene TRBJ2-1; 8 bases line up with TRBD2. The CDR3 is 14 residues long. The germline CDR1 and CDR2 sequences are MNHEY and SVGAGI. V was clipped by 2 bases and J by 8 bases; unmatched bases: 5. The CDR3 loop is CASSYPGGAYEQFF. In DNA form, the CDR3 reads TGTGCCAGCAGTTACCCGGGAGGGGCATATGAGCAGTTCTTC.

As concerns this clonotype: At one of its ends the junction is not consistent with the germline gene, which may arise from a read error. The rearrangement links TRBV11-2 to TRBJ2-1; 16 bases fit TRBD2. Germline V gene data show CDR1 as SGHAT and CDR2 as FQNNGV. This CDR3 is built from 19 residues. The CDR3 DNA sequence: TGTGCCAGCATCGCCGGGACTAGCGGGGGGGGAGGCTCCTACAATAAGCAGTTCTTC. Amino acids: CASIAGTSGGGGSYNKQFF.

The V gene is TRBV29-1, the J gene TRBJ2-1; D not certain. Germline V gene lookup returns CDR1 SQVTM and CDR2 ANQGSEA. Trimming cost V 4 bases and J 12 bases, with 7 bases left between them. The CDR3 has 9 amino acids. CDR3 in amino acids: CSVGKGQFF. Here the CDR3 DNA reads TGCAGCGTTGGGAAGGGGCAGTTCTTC.

V is TRBV28 and J is TRBJ2-7; TRBD1 agrees at 10 bases. Germline CDR1 and CDR2: MDHEN and SYDVKM. The CDR3 loop spans 15 amino acids. The V and J ends lost 5 bases and 3 bases, in that order; junction bases with no gene match: 7. The CDR3 nucleotides are TGTGCCAGCAGTGTCGGACAGGGGGGGGTCTACGAGCAGTACTTC. Translated: CASSVGQGGVYEQYF.

This clonotype has more than one count but fewer than ten. This rearrangement joins TRBV20-1 to TRBJ2-5; D may match TRBD1 or TRBD2 (5 bases each). This CDR3 is 17 amino acids long. Trimming pared 0 bases from V and 4 bases from J, leaving 21 bases between. Germline assignment: CDR1 DFQATT and CDR2 SNEGSKA (reference sequence). CDR3 loop: CSARDPRGRGRAETQYF. The CDR3 DNA reads as TGCAGTGCTAGAGATCCTCGGGGCAGAGGAAGAGCAGAGACCCAGTACTTC.

This clonotype was recorded a few times. V and J are TRBV12-3 or TRBV12-4 and TRBJ2-1; 13 nucleotides agree with TRBD2. Losses at the gene ends were 5 bases for V and 8 bases for J; bases not matched to a gene: 6. The CDR3 spans 15 residues. The CDR3 loop reads CASSRGLAGADEQFF. Written as DNA, the CDR3 is TGTGCCAGCAGTCGAGGACTAGCGGGAGCGGATGAGCAGTTCTTC.

This clonotype was seen at least ten times. V gene TRBV10-3 combines with J gene TRBJ2-5; 7 bases match TRBD1. J lost 1 base, V lost 6 bases, and 2 bases had no gene match. CDR1 is ENHRY, CDR2 SYGVKD, per germline. The CDR3 runs 13 residues. CDR3 sequence (DNA): TGTGCCATCAGCCGGGACAGCCAAGAGACCCAGTACTTC. This sequence encodes CAISRDSQETQYF.

The genes are TRBV12-5 and TRBJ2-5; 8 bases agree with TRBD2. Germline V gene sequence: CDR1 LGHNT, CDR2 FRNRAP. The CDR3 is made up of 15 amino acids. Trimming took 1 base from V and 5 from J; bases not matched to a gene: 6. CDR3 sequence reads: CASGLGTSGGETQYF. As DNA, the CDR3 is TGTGCTAGTGGTTTGGGAACTAGCGGCGGGGAGACCCAGTACTTC.

In this sample, this clonotype turned up many times. The chain employs TRBV19 and TRBJ2-1; tentative D call: TRBD1 (7 bases). The CDR3 is made up of 14 amino acids. Trimming cost V 8 bases and J 7 bases, with 18 bases left between them. The germline CDR1 and CDR2 sequences are LNHDA and SQIVND (reference sequence). The CDR3 reads CASEDRPAGNEQFF. DNA of the CDR3: TGTGCCAGTGAGGACAGGCCGGCGGGAAATGAGCAGTTCTTC.

This clonotype was detected a few times. The chain has TRBV5-1 and TRBJ2-7, with a possible D match to TRBD1 (6 bases). Germline CDR1 reads SGHRS; CDR2 reads YFSETQ. V lost 5 bases, J lost 3 bases, and 18 bases lay in between. This CDR3 contains 15 residues. CDR3 in amino acids: CASSPTGSLNYEQYF. CDR3 nucleotide sequence: TGCGCCAGCAGTCCTACAGGGTCTTTGAACTACGAGCAGTACTTC.

There are many counts of this clonotype. CDR3: CASSLPPWVGEQFF. The CDR3, as DNA: TGTGCCAGCAGTTTACCCCCCTGGGTGGGTGAGCAGTTCTTC. V is TRBV28 and J is TRBJ2-1, with D hard to call. Germline V gene data show CDR1 as MDHEN and CDR2 as SYDVKM. V was trimmed by 2 bases and J by 9 bases, leaving 14 bases between them. This CDR3 comprises 14 residues.

This clonotype appeared once. A much larger clone sits a single nucleotide away, making a read error possible. V is TRBV24-1 and J is TRBJ2-5; D is possibly TRBD2 (6 bases). This CDR3 has 15 amino acids. CDR1 is KGHDR, CDR2 SFDVKD, per germline. The chain's CDR3 is CATSDRRAGRETQNF. The CDR3 DNA reads TGTGCCACCAGTGATCGAAGGGCCGGGAGAGAGACCCAGAACTTC.

This clonotype was detected only a few times. The rearrangement links TRBV5-1 to TRBJ2-7; 7 positions match TRBD1. Germline V gene sequence: CDR1 SGHRS, CDR2 YFSETQ. The CDR3 contains 14 residues. V lost 3 bases to trimming and J lost 5 bases; unmatched junction nucleotides: 8. The CDR3 DNA reads TGCGCCAGCAGCTCCCAGACAGGGAAAGACGAGCAGTACTTC. Translated, it gives CASSSQTGKDEQYF.

Many counts were recorded for this clonotype. The V gene is TRBV5-5, the J gene TRBJ2-1; TRBD1 is a possible D gene (6 bases). This CDR3 has 14 residues. Trimming took off 4 bases at V and 7 bases at J, with 15 bases between the two ends. Germline V gives CDR1 SGHKS, CDR2 YYEKEE (reference sequence). The DNA for the CDR3 is TGTGCCAGCAGCCGGGACACTCAAGGGAATGAGCAGTTCTTC. Its protein product is CASSRDTQGNEQFF.

V is TRBV3-1 and J is TRBJ2-1; 12 bases are shared with TRBD2. V lost 1 base to trimming and J lost 8 bases; unmatched junction nucleotides: 9. The V gene's germline CDR1 is LGHDT and CDR2 YNNKEL (reference sequence). This CDR3 has 17 amino acids. Here the CDR3 reads CASSQVPPSGRAYEQFF. CDR3 sequence (DNA): TGTGCCAGCAGCCAAGTACCTCCTAGCGGGAGGGCCTATGAGCAGTTCTTC.

This chain joins TRBV6-2 or TRBV6-3 and TRBJ1-2, with TRBD1 as a possible D gene (5 bases). CDR1 is MNHEY, CDR2 SVGEGT, per germline. Trimming cost V 2 bases and J 4 bases, with 8 bases left between them. This CDR3 region has 13 residues. CDR3 in DNA: TGTGCCAGCAGTTACGGGGCGAGCTATGGCTACACCTTC. Encoded protein: CASSYGASYGYTF.

The sample holds many counts of this clonotype. The genes are TRBV20-1 and TRBJ1-1; perhaps TRBD1 as D (6 bases). Germline CDR1 is DFQATT and CDR2 is SNEGSKA (reference sequence). The CDR3 has 11 amino acids. V shed 2 bases and J shed 8 bases, with 9 bases lying between them. CDR3 sequence reads: CSARLTGEAFF. The CDR3 DNA reads as TGCAGTGCTAGACTCACAGGGGAAGCTTTCTTT.

This clonotype came up a few times. The J gene is TRBJ2-1, the V gene TRBV10-3; 8 nucleotides align to TRBD2. The V gene end was trimmed by 0 bases and the J gene end by 1 base; junction bases not matched to a gene: 5. CDR1 and CDR2 (germline): ENHRY, SYGVKD. The CDR3 length is 17 residues. CDR3 sequence (DNA): TGTGCCATCAGTGAGTCCGCCGGGGGGGGGTCCTACAATGAGCAGTTCTTC. Translating gives CAISESAGGGSYNEQFF.

This clonotype occurred a few times. The genes are TRBV4-3 and TRBJ2-3; TRBD2 matches at 9 bases. The CDR3 totals 18 residues. Germline V gene lookup returns CDR1 LGHNA and CDR2 YSLEER. The junction had 7 bases not matched to a gene; V was cut back by 0 bases and J by 0 bases. CDR3 loop: CASSQDASLAGSTDTQYF. For the CDR3, the DNA is TGCGCCAGCAGCCAAGATGCTAGCCTAGCGGGAAGCACAGATACGCAGTATTTT.

This chain links TRBV15 with TRBJ2-1; TRBD2 aligns across 15 bases. The CDR3 contains 17 residues. J gave up 8 bases and V 0 bases, and 5 bases lay outside the gene matches. Germline CDR1 and CDR2: LNHNV and YYDKDF (reference sequence). The CDR3 DNA sequence: TGTGCCACCAGCAGAGAAGCTCGGACTAGCGGGAGGGATGAGCAGTTCTTC. Protein product: CATSREARTSGRDEQFF.

The V gene is TRBV30, the J gene TRBJ2-1; tentatively, D is TRBD2 (6 bases). CDR1 and CDR2 (germline): GTSNPN, SVGIG (reference sequence). Trimming pared 1 base from V and 8 bases from J, leaving 18 bases between. The CDR3 runs 15 residues. The CDR3 protein is CAWSELVWTGDEQFF. The CDR3 DNA sequence: TGTGCCTGGAGTGAGTTAGTTTGGACGGGAGATGAGCAGTTCTTC.

The chain employs TRBV6-2 or TRBV6-3 and TRBJ2-3; 9 nucleotides agree with TRBD2. CDR1 is MNHEY and CDR2 is SVGEGT in the germline V gene. Germline trimming cut 6 bases from V and 4 bases from J; bases unmatched to any gene: 5. The CDR3 loop spans 14 amino acids. CDR3 residues: CASRMGLASDTQYF. In DNA form, the CDR3 reads TGTGCCAGCAGAATGGGACTAGCTTCAGATACGCAGTATTTT.

This clonotype has a count of ten or more. An end of the junction differs from the germline gene, which may be a read error. V usage is TRBV5-1 and J usage is TRBJ2-5, with TRBD1 as a possible D gene (5 bases). CDR3 length: 14 amino acids. Germline loops: CDR1 SGHRS, CDR2 YFSETQ. Here the CDR3 reads CASSLGQPQETQYF. The CDR3 DNA reads as TGTGCCAGCAGTTTGGGGCAACCCCAAGAGACCCAGTACTTC.